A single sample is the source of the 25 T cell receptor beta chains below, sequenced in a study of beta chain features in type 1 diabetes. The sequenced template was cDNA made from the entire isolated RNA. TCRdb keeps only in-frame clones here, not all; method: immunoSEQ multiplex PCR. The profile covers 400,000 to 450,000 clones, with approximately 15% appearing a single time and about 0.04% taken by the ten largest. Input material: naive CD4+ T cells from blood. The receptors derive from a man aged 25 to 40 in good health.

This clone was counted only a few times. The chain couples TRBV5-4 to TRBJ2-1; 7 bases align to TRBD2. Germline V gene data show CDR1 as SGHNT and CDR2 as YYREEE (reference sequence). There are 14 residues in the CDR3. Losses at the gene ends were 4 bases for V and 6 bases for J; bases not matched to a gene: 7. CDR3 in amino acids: CASSGTIRSNEQFF. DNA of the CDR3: TGTGCCAGCAGCGGGACTATTAGGAGCAATGAGCAGTTCTTC.

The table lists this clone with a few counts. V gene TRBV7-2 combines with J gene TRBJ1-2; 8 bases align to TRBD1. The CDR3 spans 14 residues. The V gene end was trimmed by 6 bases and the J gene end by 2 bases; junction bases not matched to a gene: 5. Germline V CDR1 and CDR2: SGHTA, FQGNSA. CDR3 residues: CASSEGQGNYGYTF. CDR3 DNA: TGTGCCAGCAGTGAAGGACAGGGAAACTATGGCTACACCTTC.

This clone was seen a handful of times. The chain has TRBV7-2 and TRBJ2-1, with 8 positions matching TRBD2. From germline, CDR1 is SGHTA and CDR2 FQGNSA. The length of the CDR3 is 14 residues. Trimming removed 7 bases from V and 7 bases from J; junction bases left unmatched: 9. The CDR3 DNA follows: TGTGCCAGCACCCGATCAGCGGGGGCGAATGAGCAGTTCTTC. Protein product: CASTRSAGANEQFF.

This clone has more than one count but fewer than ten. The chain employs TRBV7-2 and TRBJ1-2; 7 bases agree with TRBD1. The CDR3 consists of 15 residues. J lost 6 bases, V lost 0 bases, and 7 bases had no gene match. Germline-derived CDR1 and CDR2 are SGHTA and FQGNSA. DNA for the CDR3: TGTGCCAGCAGCTTAGCGACACAGGGGAGGCATGGCTACACCTTC. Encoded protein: CASSLATQGRHGYTF.

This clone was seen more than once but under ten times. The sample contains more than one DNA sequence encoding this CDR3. The CDR3 loop reads CASSVQGSSYNEQFF. In DNA form, the CDR3 reads TGTGCCAGCAGCGTACAGGGGAGCTCCTACAATGAGCAGTTCTTC. V is TRBV7-2 and J is TRBJ2-1; TRBD1 matches 7 bases. The CDR3 is 15 amino acids. With V trimmed by 5 bases and J by 0 bases, 4 bases remained unmatched. Germline V CDR1 and CDR2: SGHTA, FQGNSA. The variable domain in full, with the rest retrieved from reference TRBV7-2 and TRBJ2-1, is GAGVSQSPSNKVTEKGKDVELRCDPISGHTALYWYRQSLGQGLEFLIYFQGNSAPDKSGLPSDRFSAERTGGSVSTLTIQRTQQEDSAVYLCASSVQGSSYNEQFFGPGTRLTVL.

CDR3 in DNA: TGCAGCGGCATACAGGGGGCGAACACCGGGGAGCTGTTTTTT. Translated, it gives CSGIQGANTGELFF. The rearrangement joins TRBV29-1 to TRBJ2-2; TRBD1 matches 8 bases. From germline, CDR1 is SQVTM and CDR2 ANQGSEA. J lost 0 bases, V lost 7 bases, and 4 bases had no gene match. The CDR3 runs to 14 residues.

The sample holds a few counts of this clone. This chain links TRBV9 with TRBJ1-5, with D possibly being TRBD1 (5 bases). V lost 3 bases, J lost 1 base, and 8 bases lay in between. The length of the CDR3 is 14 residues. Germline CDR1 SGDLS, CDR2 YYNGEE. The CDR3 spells CASSAGTSNQPQHF. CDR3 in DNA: TGTGCCAGCAGCGCGGGGACGAGCAATCAGCCCCAGCATTTT.

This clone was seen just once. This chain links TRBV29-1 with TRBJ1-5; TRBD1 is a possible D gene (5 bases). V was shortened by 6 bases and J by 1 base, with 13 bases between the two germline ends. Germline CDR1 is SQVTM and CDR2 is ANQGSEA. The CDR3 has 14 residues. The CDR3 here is CSVGTGGSNQPQHF. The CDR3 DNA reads TGCAGCGTGGGGACCGGGGGAAGCAATCAGCCCCAGCATTTT.

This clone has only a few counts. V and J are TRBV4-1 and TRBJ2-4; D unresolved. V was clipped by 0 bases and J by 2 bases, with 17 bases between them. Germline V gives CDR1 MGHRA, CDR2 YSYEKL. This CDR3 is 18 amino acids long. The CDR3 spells CASSQDRTDPGPKNIQYF. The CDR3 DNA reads TGCGCCAGCAGCCAAGATCGGACGGACCCTGGACCCAAAAACATTCAGTACTTC.

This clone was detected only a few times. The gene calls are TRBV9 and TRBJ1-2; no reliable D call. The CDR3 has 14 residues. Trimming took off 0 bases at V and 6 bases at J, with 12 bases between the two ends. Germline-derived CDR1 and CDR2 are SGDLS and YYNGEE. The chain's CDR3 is CASSVARASDGYTF. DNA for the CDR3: TGTGCCAGCAGCGTAGCTCGGGCGTCGGATGGCTACACCTTC.

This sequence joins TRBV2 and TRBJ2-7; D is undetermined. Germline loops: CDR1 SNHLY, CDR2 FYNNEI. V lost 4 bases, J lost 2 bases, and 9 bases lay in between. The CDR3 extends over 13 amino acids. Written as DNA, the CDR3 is TGTGCCAGCAGTGTGGCCCGAGCCTACGAGCAGTACGTC. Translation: CASSVARAYEQYV.

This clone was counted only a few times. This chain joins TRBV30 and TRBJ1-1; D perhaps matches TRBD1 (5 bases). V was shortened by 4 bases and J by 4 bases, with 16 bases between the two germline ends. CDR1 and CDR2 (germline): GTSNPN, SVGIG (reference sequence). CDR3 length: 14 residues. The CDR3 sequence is CAWMTGQRTTEAFF. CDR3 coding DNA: TGTGCCTGGATGACGGGGCAGAGGACCACTGAAGCTTTCTTT.

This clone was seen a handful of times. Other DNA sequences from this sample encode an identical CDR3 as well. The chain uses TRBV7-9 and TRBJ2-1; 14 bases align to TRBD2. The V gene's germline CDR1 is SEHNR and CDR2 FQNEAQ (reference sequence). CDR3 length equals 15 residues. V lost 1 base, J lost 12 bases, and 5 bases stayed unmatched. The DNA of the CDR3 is TGTGCCAGCAGCTTAGAGGGGACTAGCGGGAGTGGGCAGTTCTTC. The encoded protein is CASSLEGTSGSGQFF.

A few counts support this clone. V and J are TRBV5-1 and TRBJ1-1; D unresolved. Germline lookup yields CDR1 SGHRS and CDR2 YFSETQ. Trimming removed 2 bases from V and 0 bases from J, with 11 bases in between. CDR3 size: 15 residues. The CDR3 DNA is TGCGCCAGCAGCTTTTTATCAGCCCTGAACACTGAAGCTTTCTTT. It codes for CASSFLSALNTEAFF.

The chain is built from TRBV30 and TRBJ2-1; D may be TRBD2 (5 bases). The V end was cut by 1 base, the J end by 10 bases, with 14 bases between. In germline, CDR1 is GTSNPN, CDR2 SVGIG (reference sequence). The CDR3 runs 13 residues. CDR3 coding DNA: TGTGCCTGGAGTGGGGTAGGGTCGGGGGAGCAGTTCTTC. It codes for CAWSGVGSGEQFF.

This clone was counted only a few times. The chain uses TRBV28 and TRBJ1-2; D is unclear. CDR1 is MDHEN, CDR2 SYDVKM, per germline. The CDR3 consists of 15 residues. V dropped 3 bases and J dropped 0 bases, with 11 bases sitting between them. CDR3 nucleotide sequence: TGTGCCAGCAGTTTCCCCGTTGGAGCTAACTATGGCTACACCTTC. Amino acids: CASSFPVGANYGYTF.

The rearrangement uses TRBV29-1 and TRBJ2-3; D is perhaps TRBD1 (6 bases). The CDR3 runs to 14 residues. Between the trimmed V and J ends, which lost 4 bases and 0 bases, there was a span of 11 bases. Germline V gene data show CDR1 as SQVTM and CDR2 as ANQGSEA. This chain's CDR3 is CSVARTASTDTQYF. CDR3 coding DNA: TGCAGCGTTGCGAGGACAGCTAGCACAGATACGCAGTATTTT.

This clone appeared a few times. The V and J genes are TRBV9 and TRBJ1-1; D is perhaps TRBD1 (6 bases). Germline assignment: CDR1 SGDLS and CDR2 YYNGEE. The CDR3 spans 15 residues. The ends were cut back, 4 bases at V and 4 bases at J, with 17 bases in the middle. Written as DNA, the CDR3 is TGTGCCAGCAGCAAACAGATGAGGGGGAGCACTGAAGCTTTCTTT. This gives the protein CASSKQMRGSTEAFF.

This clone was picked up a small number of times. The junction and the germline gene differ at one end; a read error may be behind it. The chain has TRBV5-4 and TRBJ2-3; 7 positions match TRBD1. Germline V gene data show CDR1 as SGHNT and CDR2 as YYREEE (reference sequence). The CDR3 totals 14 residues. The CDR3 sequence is CASSSTDRDSHIKF. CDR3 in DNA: TGTGCCAGCAGCTCCACTGACCGGGACAGCCATATTAAGTTT.

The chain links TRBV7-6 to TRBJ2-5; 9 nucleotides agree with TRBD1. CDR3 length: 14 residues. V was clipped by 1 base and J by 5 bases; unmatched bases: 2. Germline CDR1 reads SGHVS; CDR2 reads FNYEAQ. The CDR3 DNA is TGTGCCAGCAGCTTAGACAGGGGGCTGGAGACCCAGTACTTC. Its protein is CASSLDRGLETQYF.

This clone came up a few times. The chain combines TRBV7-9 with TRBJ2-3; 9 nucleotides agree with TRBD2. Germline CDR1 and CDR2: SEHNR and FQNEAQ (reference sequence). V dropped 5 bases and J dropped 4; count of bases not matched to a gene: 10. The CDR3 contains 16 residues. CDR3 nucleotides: TGTGCCAGCAGCCCCCCGGGGCGGGAGGGCGCAGATACGCAGTATTTT. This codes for CASSPPGREGADTQYF.

Here the CDR3 reads CAWRQLDPSGNEQFF. The DNA of the CDR3 is TGTGCCTGGAGACAACTGGACCCCTCGGGGAATGAGCAGTTCTTC. V is TRBV30 and J is TRBJ2-1; TRBD2 is a possible D gene (5 bases). Trimming took off 3 bases at V and 7 bases at J, with 19 bases between the two ends. Germline V CDR1 and CDR2: GTSNPN, SVGIG (reference sequence). This CDR3 is 15 amino acids long. The variable domain in full, with the rest retrieved from reference TRBV30 and TRBJ2-1, is SQTIHQWPATLVQPVGSPLSLECTVEGTSNPNLYWYRQAAGRGLQLLFYSVGIGQISSEVPQNLSASRPQDRQFILSSKKLLLSDSGFYLCAWRQLDPSGNEQFFGPGTRLTVL.

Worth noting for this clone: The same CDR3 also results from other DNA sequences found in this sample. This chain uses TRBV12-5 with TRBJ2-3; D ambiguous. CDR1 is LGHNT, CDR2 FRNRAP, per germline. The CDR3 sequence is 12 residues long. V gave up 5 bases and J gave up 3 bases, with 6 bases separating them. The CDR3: CASGPGTDTQYF. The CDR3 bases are TGTGCTAGTGGTCCTGGGACAGATACGCAGTATTTT.

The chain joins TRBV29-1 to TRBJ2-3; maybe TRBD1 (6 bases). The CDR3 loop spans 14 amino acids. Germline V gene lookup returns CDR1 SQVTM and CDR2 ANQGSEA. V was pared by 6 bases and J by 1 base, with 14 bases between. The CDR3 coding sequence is TGCAGCGTCGACCGGTCAGGGGGCACAGATACGCAGTATTTT. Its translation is CSVDRSGGTDTQYF.

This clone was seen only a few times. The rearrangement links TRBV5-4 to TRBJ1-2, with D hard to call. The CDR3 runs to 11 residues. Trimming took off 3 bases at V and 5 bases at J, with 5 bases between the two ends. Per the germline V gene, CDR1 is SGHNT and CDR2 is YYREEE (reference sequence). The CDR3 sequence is CASSSYYGYTF. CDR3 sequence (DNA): TGTGCCAGCAGCTCCTATTATGGCTACACCTTC.